This T cell receptor beta chain appears in the sequencing data of a study of HIV-infected patients and healthy controls. TCRdb reanalysed the 5' RACE reads using MiXCR and keeps one entry per CDR3 protein. In the table there are roughly 18,000 distinct CDR3 sequences, less than 20% of which are singletons. Germline lookup yields CDR1 SQVTM and CDR2 ANQGSEA. J was trimmed by 0 bases and V by 6 bases; bases with no gene match: 7. This CDR3 has 15 amino acids. This clonotype appeared a few times. The chain links TRBV29-1 to TRBJ2-1; 8 bases align to TRBD2. Sequencing was carried out using CD8+ T cells from blood. The receptor comes from a human donor in good health. The CDR3 region has the DNA TGCAGCGTAGCGGGAGCCCTCAGCTCCTACAATGAGCAGTTCTTC. This codes for CSVAGALSSYNEQFF.